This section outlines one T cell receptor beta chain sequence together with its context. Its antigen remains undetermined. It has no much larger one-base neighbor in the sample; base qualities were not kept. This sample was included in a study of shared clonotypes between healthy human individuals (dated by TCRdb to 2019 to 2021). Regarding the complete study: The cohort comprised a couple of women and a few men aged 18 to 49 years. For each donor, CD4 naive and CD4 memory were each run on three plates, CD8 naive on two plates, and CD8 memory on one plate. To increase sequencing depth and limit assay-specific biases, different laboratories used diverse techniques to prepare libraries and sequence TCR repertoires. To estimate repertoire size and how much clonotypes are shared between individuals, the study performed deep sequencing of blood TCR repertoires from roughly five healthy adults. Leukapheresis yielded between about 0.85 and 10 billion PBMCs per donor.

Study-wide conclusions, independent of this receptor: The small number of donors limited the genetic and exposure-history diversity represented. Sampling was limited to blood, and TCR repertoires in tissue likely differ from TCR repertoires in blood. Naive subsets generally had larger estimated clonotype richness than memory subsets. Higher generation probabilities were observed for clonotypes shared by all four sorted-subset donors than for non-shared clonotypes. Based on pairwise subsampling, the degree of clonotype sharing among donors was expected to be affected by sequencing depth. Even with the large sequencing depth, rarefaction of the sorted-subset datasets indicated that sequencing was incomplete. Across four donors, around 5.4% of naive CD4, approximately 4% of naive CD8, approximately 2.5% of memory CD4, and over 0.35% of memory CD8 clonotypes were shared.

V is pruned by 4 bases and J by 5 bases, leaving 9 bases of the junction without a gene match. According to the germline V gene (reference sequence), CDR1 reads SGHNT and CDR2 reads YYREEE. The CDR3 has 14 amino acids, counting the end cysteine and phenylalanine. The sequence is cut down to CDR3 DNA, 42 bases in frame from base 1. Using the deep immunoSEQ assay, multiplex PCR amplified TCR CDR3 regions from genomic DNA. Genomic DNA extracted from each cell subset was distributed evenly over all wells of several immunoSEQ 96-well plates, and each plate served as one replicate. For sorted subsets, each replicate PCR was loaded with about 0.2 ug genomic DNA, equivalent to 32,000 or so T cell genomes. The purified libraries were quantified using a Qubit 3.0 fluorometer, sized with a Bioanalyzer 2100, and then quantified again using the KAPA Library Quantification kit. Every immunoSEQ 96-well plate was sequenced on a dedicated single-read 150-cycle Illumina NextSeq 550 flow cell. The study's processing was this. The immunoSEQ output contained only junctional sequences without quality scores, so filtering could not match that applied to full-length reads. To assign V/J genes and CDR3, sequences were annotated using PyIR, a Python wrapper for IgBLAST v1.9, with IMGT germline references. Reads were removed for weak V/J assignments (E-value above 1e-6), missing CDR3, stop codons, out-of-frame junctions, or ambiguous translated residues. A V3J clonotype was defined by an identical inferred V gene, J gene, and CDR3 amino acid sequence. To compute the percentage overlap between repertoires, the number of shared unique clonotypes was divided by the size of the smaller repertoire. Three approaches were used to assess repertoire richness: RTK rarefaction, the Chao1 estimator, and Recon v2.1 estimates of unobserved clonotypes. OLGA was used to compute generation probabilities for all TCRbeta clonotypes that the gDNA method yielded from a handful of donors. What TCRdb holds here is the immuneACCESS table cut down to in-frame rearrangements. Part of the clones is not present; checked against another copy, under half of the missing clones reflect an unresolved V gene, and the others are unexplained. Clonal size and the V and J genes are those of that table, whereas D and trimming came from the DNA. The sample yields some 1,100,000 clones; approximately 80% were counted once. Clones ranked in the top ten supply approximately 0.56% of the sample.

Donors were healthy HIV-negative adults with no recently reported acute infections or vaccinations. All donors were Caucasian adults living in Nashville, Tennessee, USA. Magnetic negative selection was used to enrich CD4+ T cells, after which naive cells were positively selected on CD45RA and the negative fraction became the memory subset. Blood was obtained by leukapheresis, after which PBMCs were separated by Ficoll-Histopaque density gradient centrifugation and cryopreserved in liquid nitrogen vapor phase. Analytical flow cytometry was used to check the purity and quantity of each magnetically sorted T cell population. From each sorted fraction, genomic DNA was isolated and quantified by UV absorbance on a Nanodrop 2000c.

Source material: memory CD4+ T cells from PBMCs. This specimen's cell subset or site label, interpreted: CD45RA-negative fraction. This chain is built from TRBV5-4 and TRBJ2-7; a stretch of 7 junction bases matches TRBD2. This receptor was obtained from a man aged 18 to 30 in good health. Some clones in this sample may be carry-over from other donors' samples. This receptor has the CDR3 CASSGREDSHEQYF. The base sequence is TGTGCCAGCAGCGGACGGGAGGATAGCCACGAGCAGTACTTC.